The entry below describes one TCR beta chain. Its binding antigen is unknown. Nothing much larger sits one base from this clone, and base qualities are not available. To sequence the TCRbeta CDR3 region, genomic DNA was isolated from the sorted cells. The immunoSEQ Assay was used to sequence the TCRbeta CDR3 regions. The table comes from immuneACCESS by way of TCRdb, which keeps in-frame sequences with V and J called. Part of the clones is missing from these tables; in studies checked, under half for an unresolved V gene and the rest for unknown reasons. The sample table records under 80,000 clones; roughly 84% of these occur just once. Around 2% of the sample is in the top ten clones. The trial excluded patients who had a history of autoimmune disease or were on systemic immunosuppression. Peripheral blood for TCR sequencing was collected from all dose cohorts at baseline, on cycle 4 day 1, and on cycle 7 day 1. The samples were taken from a phase I, first-in-human, multicenter, open-label dose-escalation trial of ivuxolimab. Adults with locally advanced or metastatic head and neck squamous cell, hepatocellular, melanoma or renal cell carcinoma were enrolled in the trial. CD4+ and CD8+ T cells were sorted separately from peripheral blood before TCR sequencing.

These data originate in a study of OX40 agonist ivuxolimab in advanced cancers. With regard to the full study: The costimulatory receptor OX40 (CD134) was targeted by ivuxolimab, a fully human IgG2 agonistic monoclonal antibody. The paper reports the monotherapy dose-escalation portion (N of about 47 patients) of the phase I ivuxolimab trial. Partial responses were achieved by three dose-escalation patients, of whom one had hepatocellular carcinoma and two had cutaneous melanoma. Patients were allowed to have had prior anti-PD-1, anti-PD-L1 or anti-CTLA-4 therapy, and around two fifths of the dose-escalation patients had been treated with checkpoint inhibitors. A male proportion of around 83% and a mean age of roughly 58 years, ranging from 23 to 79, were recorded for the dose-escalation cohort. Of the approximately 53 patients in dose escalation, some 20 had hepatocellular carcinoma, some 15 had melanoma, 9 had renal cell carcinoma and 9 had head and neck cancer. Intravenous ivuxolimab was administered to patients every 2 weeks at six dose levels: 0.01, 0.1, 0.3, 1.5, 3 and 10 mg/kg. The point of sequencing TCRbeta in the periphery was to test whether ivuxolimab changed TCR sequence diversity and drove clonal T-cell expansion.

V drops 6 bases and J drops 7 bases, leaving 19 bases in between. The CDR3 spans 15 residues, from the cysteine through the phenylalanine. Left in the record is the CDR3 DNA by itself, 45 bases read in frame from the first base. Taken from the germline V gene, the CDR1 and CDR2 loops are MDHEN and SYDVKM. Findings and caveats that apply to the study as a whole: At doses of 0.1 to 3.0 mg/kg, clonal expansion of both CD4+ and CD8+ T cells in blood was seen between baseline and week 6. After ivuxolimab, expanded clones were on average more numerous among CD8+ T cells than among CD4+ T cells. Antigen specificity was not determined for the clonally expanded peripheral T cells. In partial responders in the 0.1-3.0 mg/kg groups, normalized peripheral clonal expansion was found to be among the lowest, especially among CD8+ T cells. Low levels of normalized T-cell clonal expansion were also seen in some nonresponding patients.

Sequenced here: CD4+ or CD8+ T cells sorted from blood, sampled in a trial of the OX40 agonist ivuxolimab. The chain is assembled from TRBV28 and TRBJ1-5; D gene: possibly TRBD1, on 6 matching bases. This TCR was recovered from an adult with an advanced solid tumor such as melanoma, head and neck, liver or kidney cancer. The encoded CDR3 is CASSLLGEGEQPQHF. DNA sequence: TGTGCCAGCAGCCTCCTGGGGGAGGGGGAACAGCCCCAGCATTTT.